These 19 T cell receptor beta chains came from one sample sequenced in a study of CD8 T cells in ankylosing spondylitis. TCRdb ran MiXCR on the 5' RACE reads and lists one entry per CDR3 protein. The sample shows approximately 240,000 distinct CDR3 sequences, about 24% of them seen only once. Sequencing was carried out using blood, either unsorted or a sorted T cell fraction (not recorded which). Receptors originate from a male donor with ankylosing spondylitis or in good health (not recorded which).

This chain uses TRBV20-1 with TRBJ2-2, with no clear D. Germline V gene lookup returns CDR1 DFQATT and CDR2 SNEGSKA (reference sequence). Trimming removed 3 bases from V and 6 bases from J, with 14 bases in between. The CDR3 spans 14 residues. This CDR3 reads CSARVTEWSGELFF. The CDR3 DNA reads as TGCAGTGCTAGGGTCACGGAGTGGTCCGGGGAGCTGTTTTTT.

This clonotype was recorded many times. The gene calls are TRBV12-3 or TRBV12-4 and TRBJ2-7; no definite D call. The CDR3 runs 12 residues. V gave up 0 bases and J gave up 4 bases, with 4 bases separating them. The CDR3 protein is CASSLAQYEQYF. In DNA, the CDR3 is TGTGCCAGCAGTTTAGCCCAATACGAGCAGTACTTC.

This clonotype was detected a few times. This rearrangement joins TRBV20-1 to TRBJ1-4, with D possibly being TRBD1 (5 bases). V lost 1 base and J 10 bases, leaving 16 bases between the germline ends. CDR1 and CDR2 (germline): DFQATT, SNEGSKA (reference sequence). The CDR3 sequence is 14 residues long. The CDR3 region has the DNA TGCAGTGCTAGAGGCACATCACAGGAGCCAAAACTGTTTTTT. Translation gives CSARGTSQEPKLFF.

This clonotype has ten or more counts. CDR3 region: CSAGQQATEAFF. In DNA form, the CDR3 reads TGCAGCGCTGGGCAACAGGCGACTGAAGCTTTCTTT. J is TRBJ1-1 and V is TRBV29-1; D might be TRBD1 (5 bases). The V end lost 7 bases, the J end lost 5 bases, and 14 bases lay between the germline ends. This CDR3 region has 12 residues. Germline assignment: CDR1 SQVTM and CDR2 ANQGSEA.

The rearrangement joins TRBV30 to TRBJ1-5; D unclear. CDR1 is GTSNPN and CDR2 is SVGIG in the germline V gene (reference sequence). The CDR3 is made up of 13 amino acids. Trimming removed 2 bases at V and 0 bases at J, with 5 bases between. The CDR3 bases are TGTGCCTGGAGTCAAAATAGCAATCAGCCCCAGCATTTT. This sequence encodes CAWSQNSNQPQHF.

The chain has TRBV20-1 and TRBJ2-7, with D possibly matching TRBD1 (6 bases). CDR1 is DFQATT, CDR2 SNEGSKA, per germline (reference sequence). Between the trimmed V and J ends, which lost 4 bases and 4 bases, there was a span of 14 bases. This CDR3 has 13 residues. CDR3 amino acids: CSATGHLLYEQYF. The CDR3, as DNA: TGCAGTGCTACGGGACATTTGTTGTACGAGCAGTACTTC.

V usage is TRBV5-1 and J usage is TRBJ2-1; 7 bases align to TRBD1. Germline CDR1 and CDR2: SGHRS and YFSETQ. The CDR3 runs to 14 residues. Trimming cost V 0 bases and J 9 bases; bases outside gene matches: 6. CDR3 sequence: CASSLGLQGIEQFF. The CDR3 nucleotides are TGCGCCAGCAGCTTGGGACTACAGGGGATTGAGCAGTTCTTC.

This clonotype came up a few times. This chain joins TRBV12-3 or TRBV12-4 and TRBJ1-1; D not resolved. The V gene lost 4 bases and the J gene lost 4 bases, with 10 bases spanning the gap. The CDR3 loop spans 13 amino acids. DNA for the CDR3: TGTGCCAGCAGTTCGACATGGTCCACTGAAGCTTTCTTT. It codes for CASSSTWSTEAFF.

The chain links TRBV9 to TRBJ2-7, with a tentative D call TRBD2 (6 bases). V gave up 4 bases and J gave up 6 bases, with 17 bases separating them. The CDR3 length is 14 residues. CDR1 and CDR2 from the germline V gene are SGDLS and YYNGEE. This CDR3 is CASSLAGSWGEQYF. CDR3 DNA sequence: TGTGCCAGCAGCCTTGCCGGGAGTTGGGGCGAGCAGTACTTC.

V usage is TRBV19 and J usage is TRBJ2-5; D remains ambiguous. Trimming took off 5 bases at V and 0 bases at J, with 10 bases between the two ends. The CDR3 has 14 amino acids. Germline CDR1 LNHDA, CDR2 SQIVND (reference sequence). The DNA for the CDR3 is TGTGCCAGTAGTCCGGCAGCGTACCAAGAGACCCAGTACTTC. It specifies CASSPAAYQETQYF.

In its sample, this clonotype was seen many times. This chain uses TRBV12-3 or TRBV12-4 with TRBJ1-3; maybe TRBD1 (5 bases). The V and J ends lost 0 bases and 7 bases respectively, with 7 bases between them. There are 13 residues in the CDR3. The CDR3 loop is CASSLAGGNTIYF. The CDR3 bases are TGTGCCAGCAGTTTAGCTGGGGGGAACACCATATATTTT.

This clonotype was detected many times. This chain links TRBV2 with TRBJ2-2, with 11 bases fitting TRBD2. V lost 3 bases to trimming and J lost 3 bases; unmatched junction nucleotides: 0. The V gene's germline CDR1 is SNHLY and CDR2 FYNNEI. The CDR3 totals 15 residues. This chain's CDR3 is CASSETSGDTGELFF. The CDR3 DNA is TGTGCCAGCAGTGAGACTAGCGGGGACACCGGGGAGCTGTTTTTT.

This clonotype was seen a few times. V usage is TRBV29-1 and J usage is TRBJ2-1; TRBD2 might be the D (7 bases). The CDR3 is made up of 14 amino acids. Trimming stripped 6 bases from V and 7 bases from J, with 19 bases between. Per the germline V gene, CDR1 is SQVTM and CDR2 is ANQGSEA. The CDR3 loop is CSVFGRGAANEQFF. The CDR3, as DNA: TGCAGCGTGTTTGGTCGGGGGGCAGCGAATGAGCAGTTCTTC.

The chain recombines TRBV10-3 with TRBJ2-3; D not resolved. This CDR3 region has 12 residues. V lost 8 bases, J lost 6 bases, and 12 bases lay in between. Germline loops: CDR1 ENHRY, CDR2 SYGVKD. The CDR3 reads CAISALRDTQYF. CDR3 bases: TGTGCCATCTCAGCACTCAGGGATACGCAGTATTTT.

This clonotype was recorded many times. The CDR3 loop reads CASSLGVEETQYF. The CDR3 bases are TGTGCCAGCAGCTTGGGCGTTGAAGAGACCCAGTACTTC. The V call is TRBV11-2, the J call TRBJ2-5; no clear D. V lost 3 bases and J lost 3, with 8 bases in between. This CDR3 is 13 amino acids long. Per the germline V gene, CDR1 is SGHAT and CDR2 is FQNNGV.

The chain has TRBV11-1 and TRBJ2-5; D is possibly TRBD2 (6 bases). The germline gives CDR1 SGHAT, CDR2 FQDESV (reference sequence). The CDR3 runs to 12 residues. V was cut by 4 bases and J by 5 bases, with 8 bases left in between. The CDR3 DNA reads as TGTGCCAGCAGCTGGGACTGGGAGACCCAGTACTTC. It translates to CASSWDWETQYF.

This rearrangement joins TRBV20-1 to TRBJ2-5; tentatively, D is TRBD2 (7 bases). V lost 5 bases and J 4 bases, leaving 17 bases between the germline ends. The CDR3 is made up of 14 amino acids. Germline CDR1 DFQATT, CDR2 SNEGSKA (reference sequence). The CDR3 coding sequence is TGCAGTGCTTCATTTTCGGGGGGCGGAGAGACCCAGTACTTC. Protein product: CSASFSGGGETQYF.

This clonotype was seen a few times. The chain is built from TRBV6-5 and TRBJ2-3; D is unresolved. Per germline, CDR1 MNHEY and CDR2 SVGAGI. The CDR3 sequence is 15 residues long. V was trimmed by 2 bases and J by 1 base, leaving 10 bases between them. The CDR3 bases are TGTGCCAGCAGTTACGCTGGGTCCCGCACAGATACGCAGTATTTT. Its protein product is CASSYAGSRTDTQYF.

The rearrangement uses TRBV20-1 and TRBJ1-2; 7 nucleotides match TRBD1. The V and J ends lost 4 bases and 6 bases, in that order; junction bases with no gene match: 2. CDR3 length: 11 amino acids. Per germline, CDR1 DFQATT and CDR2 SNEGSKA (reference sequence). The CDR3 DNA reads as TGCAGTGCTATCACAGGGGATGGCTACACCTTC. It codes for CSAITGDGYTF.